Presented here are 25 T cell receptor beta chains from one specimen sequenced in a study. Via MiXCR, TCRdb re-called the 5' RACE reads, giving one row per CDR3 protein. The repertoire has under 35,000 distinct CDR3 sequences, around a quarter of them found once; the top ten carry roughly 4.5%. Sample: memory CD4+ T cells sorted from blood. The subset: memory CD4+ T cells, CD4+CD45RO+CD25-. The receptors were gathered from a female donor with breast cancer.

This clonotype was observed many times. This chain uses TRBV4-3 with TRBJ2-1; no reliable D call. Per germline, CDR1 LGHNA and CDR2 YSLEER. The CDR3 loop spans 14 amino acids. Deletions cut 2 bases from V and 4 bases from J, with 9 bases between. The CDR3 nucleotides are TGCGCCAGCAGCCAACTGTTACTGTACAATGAGCAGTTCTTC. This codes for CASSQLLLYNEQFF.

This clonotype has at least ten counts. The chain recombines TRBV4-1 with TRBJ2-4; D tentatively reads TRBD1 or TRBD2 (5 bases each). This CDR3 has 13 residues. From germline, CDR1 is MGHRA and CDR2 YSYEKL. Trimming pared 4 bases from V and 7 bases from J, leaving 11 bases between. Written as DNA, the CDR3 is TGCGCCAGCAGCCCCCGAGAGGGGAACATTCAGTACTTC. Translating it yields CASSPREGNIQYF.

This clonotype was counted only a few times. The genes are TRBV20-1 and TRBJ2-4; tentatively, D is TRBD1 (6 bases). The CDR3 runs to 13 residues. The V gene lost 7 bases and the J gene lost 4 bases, with 14 bases spanning the gap. Looked up from germline, CDR1 is DFQATT and CDR2 is SNEGSKA (reference sequence). CDR3 sequence reads: CSGLGAGKNIQYF. The CDR3 DNA is TGCAGTGGTCTGGGGGCCGGGAAAAACATTCAGTACTTC.

This clonotype was observed a handful of times. J is TRBJ2-2 and V is TRBV20-1; either TRBD1 or TRBD2 may fit D (5 bases each). Germline values: CDR1 DFQATT, CDR2 SNEGSKA (reference sequence). The CDR3 is 12 residues long. Trimming pared 2 bases from V and 5 bases from J, leaving 6 bases between. CDR3 sequence (DNA): TGCAGTGCTAGATGGGGGACCGGGGAGCTGTTTTTT. It codes for CSARWGTGELFF.

This clonotype was picked up many times. CDR3 nucleotide sequence: TGTGCCAGCAGCCAAGATTCCGGGACCGATGAGCAGTTCTTC. It encodes CASSQDSGTDEQFF. The V gene is TRBV3-1, the J gene TRBJ2-1; the D call may be TRBD1 or TRBD2 (5 bases each). Trimming took 0 bases from V and 8 from J, leaving 11 bases between them. This CDR3 contains 14 residues. Germline V gene sequence: CDR1 LGHDT, CDR2 YNNKEL (reference sequence).

This clonotype occurred many times. V is TRBV9 and J is TRBJ2-7; D is undetermined. Trimming cost V 0 bases and J 1 base, with 11 bases left between them. Germline V gene sequence: CDR1 SGDLS, CDR2 YYNGEE. CDR3 length: 15 residues. The CDR3 DNA reads as TGTGCCAGCAGCGTAGCTCTCGGGTCTTCCTACGAGCAGTACTTC. It codes for CASSVALGSSYEQYF. Full variable domain (rest looked up from reference TRBV9 and TRBJ2-7): DSGVTQTPKHLITATGQRVTLRCSPRSGDLSVYWYQQSLDQGLQFLIQYYNGEERAKGNILERFSAQQFPDLHSELNLSSLELGDSALYFCASSVALGSSYEQYFGPGTRLTVT.

This clonotype rates as medium-sized. The chain uses TRBV7-3 and TRBJ1-5; D gene unclear. CDR3 size: 11 residues. In germline, CDR1 is SGHTA, CDR2 FQGTGA. V shed 4 bases and J shed 7 bases, with 5 bases lying between them. The CDR3 here is CASSSDQPQHF. CDR3 in DNA: TGTGCCAGCAGCTCCGACCAGCCCCAGCATTTT.

This rearrangement joins TRBV27 to TRBJ2-3, with D possibly matching TRBD2 (5 bases). Germline V gives CDR1 MNHEY, CDR2 SMNVEV (reference sequence). The ends were cut back, 6 bases at V and 6 bases at J, with 7 bases in the middle. This CDR3 is 11 amino acids long. The CDR3 sequence is CASRSGDTQYF. The CDR3 DNA follows: TGTGCCAGCAGAAGCGGCGATACGCAGTATTTT.

J is TRBJ1-1 and V is TRBV6-5; D unclear. The CDR3 covers 13 residues. Germline V gene lookup returns CDR1 MNHEY and CDR2 SVGAGI. Trimming cost V 6 bases and J 0 bases, with 8 bases left between them. This CDR3 reads CASSPGLNTEAFF. The CDR3 DNA is TGTGCCAGCAGCCCGGGTCTGAACACTGAAGCTTTCTTT.

V and J are TRBV28 and TRBJ2-5; no clear D gene. The CDR3 sequence is 13 residues long. The germline V gene encodes CDR1 MDHEN and CDR2 SYDVKM. The ends were cut back, 4 bases at V and 1 base at J, with 7 bases in the middle. CDR3 residues: CASSSPFQETQYF. DNA of the CDR3: TGTGCCAGCAGTTCACCCTTCCAAGAGACCCAGTACTTC.

This clonotype turned up a few times. The V call is TRBV6-1, the J call TRBJ2-7; the match to TRBD1 covers 8 bases. This CDR3 region has 15 residues. Per the germline V gene, CDR1 is MNHNS and CDR2 is SASEGT. The V segment lost 10 bases and the J segment 3 bases; nucleotides outside the gene matches: 14. The CDR3 DNA reads TGTGCCACCACCCCGGTGGGGACAGGAAACTACGAGCAGTACTTC. Its translation is CATTPVGTGNYEQYF.

This clonotype was seen only a few times. The CDR3 loop is CASSSGGPYEQYF. The CDR3 DNA follows: TGCGCCAGCAGCTCTGGAGGGCCCTACGAGCAGTACTTC. This rearrangement joins TRBV5-1 to TRBJ2-7, with D tentatively TRBD2 (6 bases). The CDR3 length is 13 residues. Germline lookup yields CDR1 SGHRS and CDR2 YFSETQ. V shed 3 bases and J shed 2 bases, with 9 bases lying between them.

This clonotype is categorized as medium-sized (0.01 to 0.1%). The genes are TRBV20-1 and TRBJ2-1; perhaps TRBD1 as D (6 bases). Germline CDR1 DFQATT, CDR2 SNEGSKA (reference sequence). The CDR3 sequence is 16 residues long. V gave up 0 bases and J gave up 8 bases, with 20 bases separating them. The CDR3 DNA sequence: TGCAGTGCTAGAGACTCCGGGACAAACTGGTTGGATGAGCAGTTCTTC. This gives the protein CSARDSGTNWLDEQFF.

The chain employs TRBV20-1 and TRBJ1-4; D call uncertain. Germline V gene lookup returns CDR1 DFQATT and CDR2 SNEGSKA (reference sequence). CDR3 length: 12 residues. The ends were cut back, 4 bases at V and 6 bases at J, with 9 bases in the middle. The CDR3 DNA reads as TGCAGTGCTATGGCGGGATATGAAAAACTGTTTTTT. Protein product: CSAMAGYEKLFF.

This clonotype was seen more than once but under ten times. V gene TRBV4-2 combines with J gene TRBJ2-3; D is ambiguous. CDR1 is LGHNA and CDR2 is YNFKEQ in the germline V gene. V was shortened by 4 bases and J by 3 bases, with 14 bases between the two germline ends. The CDR3 totals 15 residues. CDR3 nucleotide sequence: TGTGCCAGCAGCCGAGGTGGGGAAGGGACAGATACGCAGTATTTT. Encoded protein: CASSRGGEGTDTQYF.

The V and J genes are TRBV27 and TRBJ1-1; no clear D gene. The CDR3 is 15 residues long. V was shortened by 1 base and J by 1 base, with 10 bases between the two germline ends. CDR1 MNHEY and CDR2 SMNVEV come from the germline V gene (reference sequence). CDR3 DNA: TGTGCCAGCAGTTTATTCGCCATAGGGAACACTGAAGCTTTCTTT. Encoded protein: CASSLFAIGNTEAFF.

J is TRBJ2-3 and V is TRBV13; D gene uncertain. Looked up from germline, CDR1 is PRHDT and CDR2 is FYEKMQ (reference sequence). V lost 4 bases to trimming and J lost 7 bases, with 9 bases between them. The CDR3 contains 12 residues. The CDR3 bases are TGTGCCAGCAGCTCAAGACCGTATACGCAGTATTTT. Protein product: CASSSRPYTQYF.

Of note for this clonotype: A much larger clone lies one base from this, so it may be a read error. The chain is built from TRBV5-4 and TRBJ2-5; possibly TRBD1 for D (5 bases). There are 14 residues in the CDR3. In germline, CDR1 is SGHNT, CDR2 YYREEE (reference sequence). As DNA, the CDR3 is TGTGCCAGCAGCTTAGGGGTAGGGCGAGAGACCCAGCACTTC. It codes for CASSLGVGRETQHF.

This sequence joins TRBV5-1 and TRBJ2-7; the match to TRBD1 covers 7 bases. V trimming: 3 bases; J trimming: 3 bases; junction bases outside the gene matches: 3. This CDR3 has 13 amino acids. Germline V gives CDR1 SGHRS, CDR2 YFSETQ. CDR3 coding DNA: TGCGCCAGCAGCTGGACAGGTAACTACGAGCAGTACTTC. Translation: CASSWTGNYEQYF.

V usage is TRBV5-1 and J usage is TRBJ2-2; no clear D gene. V gave up 9 bases and J gave up 0 bases, with 12 bases separating them. CDR3 length equals 14 residues. Germline V CDR1 and CDR2: SGHRS, YFSETQ. The CDR3 DNA follows: TGCGCCACCGCGGAGACTCCGAACACCGGGGAGCTGTTTTTT. Translated: CATAETPNTGELFF.

The rearrangement links TRBV12-3 or TRBV12-4 to TRBJ2-1; D tentatively fits TRBD1 or TRBD2 (5 bases each). Trimming took off 6 bases at V and 9 bases at J, with 9 bases between the two ends. The CDR3 extends over 11 amino acids. The CDR3 spells CASREGTEQFF. CDR3 DNA sequence: TGTGCCAGCAGAGAGGGGACTGAGCAGTTCTTC.

This clonotype was found many times. The CDR3: CASTLAGGSYEQYF. The DNA for the CDR3 is TGTGCCAGCACTCTAGCGGGGGGTTCCTACGAGCAGTACTTC. The chain carries TRBV5-4 and TRBJ2-7, with TRBD2 matching over 11 bases. Germline loops: CDR1 SGHNT, CDR2 YYREEE (reference sequence). With 6 bases clipped from V and 1 base from J, the junction kept 3 bases outside the gene matches. The CDR3 extends over 14 amino acids.

Regarding this clonotype: A clone one base away is much larger, so this may be a read error. The V call is TRBV6-5, the J call TRBJ2-5; 7 nucleotides match TRBD2. The CDR3 is 13 amino acids. Germline V gene sequence: CDR1 MNHEY, CDR2 SVGAGI. The junction had 6 bases not matched to a gene; V was cut back by 6 bases and J by 5 bases. The CDR3 DNA reads TGTGCCAGCAGCCCGACTAGCACGGAGACCCAGTACTTC. Translation gives CASSPTSTETQYF.

This clonotype showed up just a few times. The chain couples TRBV27 to TRBJ1-1, with TRBD1 matching 7 bases. Germline-derived CDR1 and CDR2 are MNHEY and SMNVEV (reference sequence). There are 15 residues in the CDR3. V was clipped by 2 bases and J by 4 bases; unmatched bases: 7. CDR3 sequence reads: CASSLNKGASTEAFF. For the CDR3, the DNA is TGTGCCAGCAGTTTAAATAAGGGGGCGAGCACTGAAGCTTTCTTT.

Details on this clonotype: The junction differs from germline at one of its ends, possibly a read error. The V call is TRBV10-3, the J call TRBJ1-4, with D perhaps TRBD1 (5 bases). CDR3 size: 14 residues. Germline CDR1 ENHRY, CDR2 SYGVKD. CDR3 sequence: CTIRQTPGDERLFF. Here the CDR3 DNA reads TGTACCATCAGGCAGACACCGGGGGACGAAAGACTGTTTTTT.